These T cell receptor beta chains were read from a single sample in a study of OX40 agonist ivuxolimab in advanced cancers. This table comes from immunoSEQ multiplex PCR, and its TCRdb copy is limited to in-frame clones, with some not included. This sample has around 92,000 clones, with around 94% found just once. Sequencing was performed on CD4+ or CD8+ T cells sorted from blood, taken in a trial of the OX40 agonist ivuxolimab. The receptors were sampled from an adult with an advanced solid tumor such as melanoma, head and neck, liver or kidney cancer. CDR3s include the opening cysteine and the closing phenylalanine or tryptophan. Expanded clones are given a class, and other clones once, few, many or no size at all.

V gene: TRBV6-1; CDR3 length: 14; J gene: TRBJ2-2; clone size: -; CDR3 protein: CASTGQGDTGELFF
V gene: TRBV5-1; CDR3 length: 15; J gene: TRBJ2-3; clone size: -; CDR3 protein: CASSLEAGGTDTQYF
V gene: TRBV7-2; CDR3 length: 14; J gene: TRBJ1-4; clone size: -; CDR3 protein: CASSTQGVYEKLFF
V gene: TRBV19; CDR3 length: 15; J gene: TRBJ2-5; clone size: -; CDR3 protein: CASSIGGGRAETQYF
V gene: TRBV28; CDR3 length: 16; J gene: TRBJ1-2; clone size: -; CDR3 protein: CASSLYGQGAPGGYTF
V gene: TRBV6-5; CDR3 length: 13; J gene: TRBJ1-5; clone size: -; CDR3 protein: CASNQGSGQPQHF
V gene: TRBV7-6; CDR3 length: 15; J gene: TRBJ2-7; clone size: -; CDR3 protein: CASSLGGRFSYEQYF
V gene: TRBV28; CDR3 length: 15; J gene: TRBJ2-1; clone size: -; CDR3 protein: CASSPGAGRGNEQFF
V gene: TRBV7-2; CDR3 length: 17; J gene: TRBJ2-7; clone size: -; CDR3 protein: CASSLVGLATSSYEQYF
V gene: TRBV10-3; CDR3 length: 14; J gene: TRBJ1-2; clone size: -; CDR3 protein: CAIRPTGRGVGYTF
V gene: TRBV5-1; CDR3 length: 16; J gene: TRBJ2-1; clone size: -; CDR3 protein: CASSLGARQGRDEQFF
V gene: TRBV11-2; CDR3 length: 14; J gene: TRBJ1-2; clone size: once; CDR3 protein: CASSLDRPANGYTF
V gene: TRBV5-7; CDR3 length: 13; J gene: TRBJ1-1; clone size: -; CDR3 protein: CASSSSRGPEAFF
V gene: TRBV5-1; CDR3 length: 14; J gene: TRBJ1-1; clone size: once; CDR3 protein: CASRTMQGITEAFF
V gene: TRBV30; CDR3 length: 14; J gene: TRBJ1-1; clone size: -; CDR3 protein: CAWSVPQMNTEAFF
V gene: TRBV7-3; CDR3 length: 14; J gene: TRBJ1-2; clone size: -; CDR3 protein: CASRVTGGAGGYTF
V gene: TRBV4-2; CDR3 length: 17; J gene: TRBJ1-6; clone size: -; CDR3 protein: CASSLGVPRGINSPLHF
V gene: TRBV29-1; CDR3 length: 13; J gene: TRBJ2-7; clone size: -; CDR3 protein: CSVRDSRAGEQYF
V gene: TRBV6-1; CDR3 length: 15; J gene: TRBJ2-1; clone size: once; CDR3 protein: CASRELAGNHNEQFF
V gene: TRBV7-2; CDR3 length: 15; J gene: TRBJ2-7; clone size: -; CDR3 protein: CASQEGATRFYEQYF
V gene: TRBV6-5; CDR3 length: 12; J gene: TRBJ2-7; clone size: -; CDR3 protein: CASSPQFYEQYF
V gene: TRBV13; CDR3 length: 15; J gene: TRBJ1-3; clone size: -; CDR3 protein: CASSSPDTLGNTIYF
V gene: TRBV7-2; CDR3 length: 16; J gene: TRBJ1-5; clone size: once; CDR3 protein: CASSLELRGGHQPQHF
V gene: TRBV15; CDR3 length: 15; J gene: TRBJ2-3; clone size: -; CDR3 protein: CATSRERGYADTQYF
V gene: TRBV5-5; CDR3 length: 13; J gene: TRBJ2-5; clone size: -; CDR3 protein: CASSRQGEETQYF
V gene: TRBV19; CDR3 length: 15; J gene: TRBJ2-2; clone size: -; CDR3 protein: CASSMVGANTGELFF
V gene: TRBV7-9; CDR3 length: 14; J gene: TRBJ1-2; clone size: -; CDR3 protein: CASSLQGVDYGYTF
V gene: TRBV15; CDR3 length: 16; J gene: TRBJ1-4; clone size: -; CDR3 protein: CATSTQGVPLNEKLFF
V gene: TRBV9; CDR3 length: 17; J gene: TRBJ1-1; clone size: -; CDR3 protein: CASSVEPGPRENTEAFF
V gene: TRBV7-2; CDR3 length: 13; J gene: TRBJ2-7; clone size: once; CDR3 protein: CASSRQGGYEQYF
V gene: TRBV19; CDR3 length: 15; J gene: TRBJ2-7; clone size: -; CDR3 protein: CASSIATTSAYEQYF
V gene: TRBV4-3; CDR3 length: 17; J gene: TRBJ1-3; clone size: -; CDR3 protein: CASSQDPQGFSGNTIYF
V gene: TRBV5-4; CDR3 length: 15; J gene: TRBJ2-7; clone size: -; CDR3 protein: CASSTGTGGAYEQYF
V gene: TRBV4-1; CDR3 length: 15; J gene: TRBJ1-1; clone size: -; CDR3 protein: CASSQGQGARTEAFF
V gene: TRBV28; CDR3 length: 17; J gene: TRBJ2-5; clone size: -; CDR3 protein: CASSLPGGLAGEETQYF